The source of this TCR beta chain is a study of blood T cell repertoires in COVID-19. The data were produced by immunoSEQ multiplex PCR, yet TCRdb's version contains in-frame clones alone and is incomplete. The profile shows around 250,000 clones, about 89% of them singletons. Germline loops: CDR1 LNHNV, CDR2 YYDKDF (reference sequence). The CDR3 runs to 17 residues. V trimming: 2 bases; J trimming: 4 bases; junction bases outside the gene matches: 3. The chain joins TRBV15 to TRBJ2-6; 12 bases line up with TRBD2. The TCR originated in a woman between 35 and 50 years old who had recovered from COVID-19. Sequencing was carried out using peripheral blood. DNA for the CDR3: TGTGCCACCAGCAGATCTAGCGGGAGGGCCGGGGCCAACGTCCTGACTTTC. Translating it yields CATSRSSGRAGANVLTF.